This TCR beta chain was found in a study of T cell repertoires in cytomegalovirus infection (dated by TCRdb to between 2018 and 2021). Describing the broader study: The HLA type of each donor mattered for the analysis, because public TCR beta signatures pointed to carriage of CMV infection along with the matching HLA type.

Details on this clonotype: Which antigen it targets is not known. No much larger clone exists at a distance of one base, and base qualities are not known.

Summary of the overall study and its limitations: In both this cohort and an independent roughly 350-donor cohort, the cumulative frequency of public TCR beta family members distinguished carriers of CMV infection plus the relevant HLA type. The ex vivo response was dominated by HLA-C-restricted CMV-specific TCR beta clonotypes, and the single most frequent clonotype in two of eight donors was supplied by these HLA-C-restricted clonotypes.

From cysteine to phenylalanine, the CDR3 is 15 amino acids long. The read is trimmed to its CDR3 DNA, 45 bases read in frame from base 1. Sequences SGHAT (CDR1) and FQNNGV (CDR2) are obtained from the germline V gene. V is pared back by 5 bases and J by 6 bases, with 16 bases lying between the germline termini. The listed sequencing device is Illumina HiSeq 1500. TCRdb trimmed public reads at Q25 via fastp, called clones via MiXCR and kept in-frame beta chains. Each CDR3 protein gets just one entry, which takes the most common genes and DNA from the rows behind it. A total of under 50,000 distinct CDR3 sequences appear in this sample, 20% to 25% of them only once. The ten largest make up less than 20% of the sample.

Sequenced sample: PBMCs, sequenced either directly or after in vitro stimulation (not recorded which). Recombination joined TRBV11-2 with TRBJ1-4; 6 matching bases give a weak D call of TRBD1. This sequence originates from a human donor in good health (CMV status not recorded). Some clones in this sample may be carry-over from other donors' samples. The bases are TGTGCCAGCAGCGCCGGACAGATATCCTATGAAAAACTGTTTTTT. It is translated as CASSAGQISYEKLFF.